This T cell receptor beta chain emerged from a study of blood T cell repertoires in COVID-19. Study summary: Acute-phase and convalescent COVID-19 samples originated in the United States, Italy and Spain. T cells, B-cell-depleted T cells, or PBMCs provided the cDNA or gDNA that served as material.

In the authors' methods: Cell counts per sample came from amplifying reference gene primers. Measured with immunoSEQ multiplex PCR; TCRdb has only the in-frame clones, and not every one. V and J calls and clone size are copied from that table; D and trimming were computed from the DNA. Among 250,000 or so clones listed, around 90% were seen once. Seattle enrolled patients during active infection and tracked them longitudinally. Trimming removed 8 bases from V and 1 base from J; junction bases left unmatched: 6. This CDR3 region has 14 residues. Germline V lookup: CDR1 MNHNY, CDR2 SVGAGI (reference sequence).

Material for sequencing was peripheral blood. The sequence was obtained from a man aged 25 to 45 with COVID-19, enrolled during active disease. The chain couples TRBV6-6 to TRBJ1-2; 8 nucleotides match TRBD1. The DNA for the CDR3 is TGTGCCAGCTCTCAGGGGGCGAGTAACTATGGCTACACCTTC. It specifies CASSQGASNYGYTF.